Presented here are 28 T cell receptor beta chains from one specimen sequenced in a study of blood T cell repertoires in COVID-19. Profiled with immunoSEQ multiplex PCR; TCRdb holds only in-frame clones, not every one. Found here are some 250,000 clones, around 90% of them singletons; the top ten hold around 0.7%. The sample comprised peripheral blood. These receptor sequences come from a human donor in a cohort sampled during active COVID-19.

The sample holds a few counts of this clone. The rearrangement links TRBV16 to TRBJ2-7, with D perhaps TRBD2 (6 bases). From germline, CDR1 is KGHSY and CDR2 FQNENV. Trimming removed 2 bases at V and 2 bases at J, with 10 bases between. The CDR3 has 14 amino acids. CDR3 DNA: TGTGCCAGCAGCCAAATTCGCGGGACCTACGAGCAGTACTTC. Translating gives CASSQIRGTYEQYF.

The genes are TRBV28 and TRBJ2-7; 9 bases line up with TRBD1. CDR1 is MDHEN and CDR2 is SYDVKM in the germline V gene. After removal of 6 bases from V and 5 bases from J, the junction contained 11 bases not matched to a gene. This CDR3 spans 15 amino acids. The CDR3 DNA reads TGTGCCAGCAGCTCCCCGGGACAGGGTATTGACGAGCAGTACTTC. This gives the protein CASSSPGQGIDEQYF.

This clone was counted once. The V gene is TRBV30, the J gene TRBJ1-5; D gene ambiguous. From germline, CDR1 is GTSNPN and CDR2 SVGIG (reference sequence). V was pared by 5 bases and J by 2 bases, with 10 bases between. CDR3 length: 13 residues. CDR3 nucleotide sequence: TGTGCCTGGGCTGCGAGGGGCAATCAGCCCCAGCATTTT. It yields the protein CAWAARGNQPQHF.

This rearrangement joins TRBV7-9 to TRBJ2-7; tentatively, D is TRBD1 (6 bases). The CDR3 covers 13 residues. The V end was cut by 10 bases, the J end by 1 base, with 14 bases between. The germline gives CDR1 SEHNR, CDR2 FQNEAQ (reference sequence). CDR3 in amino acids: CATQKDSSYEQYF. The CDR3 coding sequence is TGTGCCACCCAAAAGGACAGTTCCTACGAGCAGTACTTC. Supplemented by reference TRBV7-9 and TRBJ2-7, the full variable domain reads DTGVSQNPRHKITKRGQNVTFRCDPISEHNRLYWYRQTLGQGPEFLTYFQNEAQLEKSRLLSDRFSAERPKGSFSTLEIQRTEQGDSAMYLCATQKDSSYEQYFGPGTRLTVT.

This clone turned up a few times. The chain uses TRBV5-4 and TRBJ2-7; 8 nucleotides match TRBD1. With 5 bases clipped from V and 2 bases from J, the junction kept 3 bases outside the gene matches. This CDR3 is 13 amino acids long. Germline V gene sequence: CDR1 SGHNT, CDR2 YYREEE (reference sequence). CDR3 residues: CASRKDRAYEQYF. For the CDR3, the DNA is TGTGCCAGCAGGAAGGACAGGGCCTACGAGCAGTACTTC.

The genes are TRBV24-1 and TRBJ2-1; TRBD2 aligns across 8 bases. The V segment lost 12 bases and the J segment 9 bases; nucleotides outside the gene matches: 15. This CDR3 contains 14 residues. Per the germline V gene, CDR1 is KGHDR and CDR2 is SFDVKD. CDR3 sequence reads: CASSSGSIFSEQFF. Here the CDR3 DNA reads TGTGCCTCCTCGAGCGGGAGTATTTTCAGTGAGCAGTTCTTC.

This rearrangement joins TRBV7-8 to TRBJ1-3; D gene unclear. The CDR3 consists of 13 residues. The V gene's germline CDR1 is SGHVS and CDR2 FQNEAQ. Trimming pared 4 bases from V and 5 bases from J, leaving 9 bases between. The CDR3 here is CASSYHSRNTIYF. Written as DNA, the CDR3 is TGTGCCAGCAGCTACCACAGCCGAAACACCATATATTTT. The variable domain in full, completed from reference TRBV7-8 and TRBJ1-3, reads GAGVSQSPRYKVAKRGQDVALRCDPISGHVSLFWYQQALGQGPEFLTYFQNEAQLDKSGLPSDRFFAERPEGSVSTLKIQRTQQEDSAVYLCASSYHSRNTIYFGEGSWLTVV.

This chain links TRBV4-1 with TRBJ1-2; 7 nucleotides match TRBD1. V shed 6 bases, J shed 6 bases, and the junction held 10 bases outside the gene matches. The CDR3 contains 14 residues. The V gene's germline CDR1 is MGHRA and CDR2 YSYEKL. The CDR3 DNA follows: TGCGCCAGCAGTCCCCCGATGACAGGGCATGGCTACACCTTC. Translating it yields CASSPPMTGHGYTF.

This clone is labeled as medium-sized (0.01 to 0.1%). This chain joins TRBV7-9 and TRBJ2-7; 7 bases are a match to TRBD1. The CDR3 is 14 residues long. Germline loops: CDR1 SEHNR, CDR2 FQNEAQ (reference sequence). Losses at the gene ends were 4 bases for V and 0 bases for J; bases not matched to a gene: 3. The CDR3 spells CASSSRDSSYEQYF. For the CDR3, the DNA is TGTGCCAGCAGCTCCCGGGACAGCTCCTACGAGCAGTACTTC.

The CDR3 protein is CASSRRQERKLFF. Here the CDR3 DNA reads TGCGCCAGCAGCCGCCGACAGGAGAGGAAACTGTTTTTT. The chain recombines TRBV4-3 with TRBJ1-4; D perhaps matches TRBD1 (6 bases). Germline assignment: CDR1 LGHNA and CDR2 YSLEER. Trimming removed 4 bases at V and 11 bases at J, with 14 bases between. The CDR3 totals 13 residues.

The chain has TRBV4-3 and TRBJ2-7; D remains unclear. Trimming took off 0 bases at V and 2 bases at J, with 14 bases between the two ends. Germline V gives CDR1 LGHNA, CDR2 YSLEER. The CDR3 contains 16 residues. The CDR3, as DNA: TGCGCCAGCAGCCAAGATTGGTCAGGAACAGCCTACGAGCAGTACTTC. Its protein is CASSQDWSGTAYEQYF.

The gene calls are TRBV6-5 and TRBJ2-2, with D uncertain. The CDR3 covers 13 residues. CDR1 MNHEY and CDR2 SVGAGI come from the germline V gene. V shed 6 bases and J shed 4 bases, with 9 bases lying between them. The CDR3, as DNA: TGTGCCAGCAGCCTGACACTCACCGGGGAGCTGTTTTTT. Its protein product is CASSLTLTGELFF.

The chain combines TRBV6-5 with TRBJ1-1, with TRBD1 matching 7 bases. V was clipped by 11 bases and J by 1 base; unmatched bases: 7. The CDR3 has 13 amino acids. Germline CDR1 reads MNHEY; CDR2 reads SVGAGI. This CDR3 is CAGEGQKNTEAFF. The CDR3 bases are TGTGCCGGCGAGGGACAGAAGAACACTGAAGCTTTCTTT.

This chain joins TRBV28 and TRBJ1-5; D not certain. V lost 1 base, J lost 5 bases, and 12 bases lay in between. The CDR3 spans 15 residues. Per germline, CDR1 MDHEN and CDR2 SYDVKM. The CDR3 DNA reads as TGTGCCAGCAGTTTATTCGAACGGTACTATCAGCCCCAGCATTTT. Its translation is CASSLFERYYQPQHF.

The V and J genes are TRBV30 and TRBJ1-4; D possibly corresponds to TRBD1 (5 bases). Germline CDR1 GTSNPN, CDR2 SVGIG (reference sequence). Deletions cut 5 bases from V and 10 bases from J, with 20 bases between. The CDR3 totals 14 residues. CDR3 bases: TGTGCCTGGGGTGACACAGGCGCCGGGGGAAAACTGTTTTTT. Its translation is CAWGDTGAGGKLFF.

V is TRBV9 and J is TRBJ2-3, with D maybe TRBD1 (6 bases). CDR3 length equals 15 residues. Germline V gene lookup returns CDR1 SGDLS and CDR2 YYNGEE. V was trimmed by 0 bases and J by 3 bases, leaving 11 bases between them. CDR3 loop: CASSVGGHRTDTQYF. CDR3 sequence (DNA): TGTGCCAGCAGCGTAGGGGGGCACAGGACAGATACGCAGTATTTT.

J is TRBJ1-6 and V is TRBV2, with D possibly TRBD1 on 6 matching bases. The CDR3 is 14 amino acids. Deletions cut 6 bases from V and 7 bases from J, with 13 bases between. Per the germline V gene, CDR1 is SNHLY and CDR2 is FYNNEI. For the CDR3, the DNA is TGTGCCAGCAGCGCCGGGACAACGAATTCACCCCTCCACTTT. Amino acid sequence: CASSAGTTNSPLHF.

V is TRBV3-1 (or the pseudogene TRBV3-2) and J is TRBJ2-5; TRBD2 matches 14 bases. CDR1 is LGHDT and CDR2 is YNNKEL in the germline V gene (reference sequence). This CDR3 contains 18 residues. V was pared by 0 bases and J by 4 bases, with 7 bases of the junction left unmatched. The CDR3 DNA is TGTGCCAGCAGCCAAGAGAGGGGGACTAGCGGGAGAAGAGAGACCCAGTACTTC. Protein: CASSQERGTSGRRETQYF.

V is TRBV30 and J is TRBJ2-7; D is undetermined. Germline CDR1 GTSNPN, CDR2 SVGIG (reference sequence). The V gene lost 4 bases and the J gene lost 3 bases, with 7 bases spanning the gap. The length of the CDR3 is 11 residues. CDR3 region: CAWTKNYEQYF. The CDR3 DNA sequence: TGTGCCTGGACTAAAAACTACGAGCAGTACTTC.

CDR3 DNA sequence: TGTGCCAGCTCACCTAGGACAGGGGGCTTAGAGACCCAGTACTTC. Protein product: CASSPRTGGLETQYF. This chain connects TRBV18 to TRBJ2-5; TRBD1 agrees at 11 bases. J gave up 4 bases and V 3 bases, and 4 bases lay outside the gene matches. The CDR3 is 15 amino acids. Germline V gives CDR1 KGHSH, CDR2 LQKENI.

The V and J genes are TRBV3-1 (or the pseudogene TRBV3-2) and TRBJ2-5; possible D gene TRBD2, 5 bases. V was cut by 0 bases and J by 10 bases, with 9 bases left in between. The CDR3 has 12 residues. The germline gives CDR1 LGHDT, CDR2 YNNKEL (reference sequence). The CDR3 here is CASSQDTAVQYF. CDR3 bases: TGTGCCAGCAGCCAAGATACAGCGGTCCAGTACTTC.

J is TRBJ1-2 and V is TRBV24-1; 10 positions agree with TRBD1. Unmatched junction bases numbered 5, after V lost 3 bases and J lost 2 bases. This CDR3 spans 16 amino acids. In germline, CDR1 is KGHDR, CDR2 SFDVKD. The CDR3 is CATSDGDRGVNYGYTF. The DNA for the CDR3 is TGTGCCACCAGTGATGGGGACAGGGGCGTAAACTATGGCTACACCTTC.

The chain carries TRBV4-1 and TRBJ1-2; maybe TRBD1 (6 bases). CDR1 is MGHRA, CDR2 YSYEKL, per germline. The ends were cut back, 4 bases at V and 3 bases at J, with 12 bases in the middle. This CDR3 spans 14 amino acids. The CDR3 is CASSRPDSHYGYTF. CDR3 sequence (DNA): TGCGCCAGCAGCCGCCCGGACAGCCACTATGGCTACACCTTC.

This clone was recorded once. The chain links TRBV6-1 to TRBJ2-7, with 7 nucleotides matching TRBD1. The CDR3 sequence is 17 residues long. The V and J ends lost 4 bases and 0 bases, in that order; junction bases with no gene match: 12. CDR1 and CDR2 from the germline V gene are MNHNS and SASEGT. The CDR3, as DNA: TGTGCCAGCAGTGTCCGGGACAGTACTATTTTCTCCTACGAGCAGTACTTC. Translated: CASSVRDSTIFSYEQYF.

This sequence joins TRBV4-3 and TRBJ1-6; TRBD1 aligns across 8 bases. CDR3 size: 15 residues. Germline V gives CDR1 LGHNA, CDR2 YSLEER. The ends lost 3 bases at V and 7 bases at J; junction bases unmatched: 5. The CDR3 nucleotides are TGCGCCAGCAGCCAGGACAGGGATAGAAATTCACCCCTCCACTTT. Amino acids: CASSQDRDRNSPLHF.

The rearrangement joins TRBV5-1 to TRBJ2-7, with 9 bases lining up with TRBD2. This CDR3 is built from 16 residues. V lost 2 bases and J lost 1; bases outside the gene matches: 7. Per germline, CDR1 SGHRS and CDR2 YFSETQ. CDR3 sequence reads: CASSFSLSGSSYEQYF. DNA of the CDR3: TGCGCCAGCAGCTTTAGTCTTAGCGGGAGTTCCTACGAGCAGTACTTC.

This chain joins TRBV9 and TRBJ1-6, with 10 bases matching TRBD1. Unmatched junction bases numbered 14, after V lost 3 bases and J lost 14 bases. The CDR3 is 16 residues long. Germline loops: CDR1 SGDLS, CDR2 YYNGEE. CDR3 sequence: CASSALPGQGSKALHF. DNA of the CDR3: TGTGCCAGCAGCGCCCTACCGGGACAGGGGTCCAAGGCCCTCCACTTT.

V usage is TRBV29-1 and J usage is TRBJ2-1, with TRBD1 matching over 8 bases. V dropped 5 bases and J dropped 0; count of bases not matched to a gene: 6. The length of the CDR3 is 15 residues. CDR1 SQVTM and CDR2 ANQGSEA come from the germline V gene. The CDR3 sequence is CSVSWDRSSYNEQFF. The CDR3 nucleotides are TGCAGCGTTTCCTGGGACAGGAGCTCCTACAATGAGCAGTTCTTC.